The 21 T cell receptor beta chains below come from one sample, sequenced in a study of post-analysis software for immune sequencing data. Whole-study results and caveats: In patients, about five TRBV segments were more frequent than in controls, with TRBV5-6, TRBV5-1 and TRBV20-1 among them.

For these TCRs, the target antigens are not known. Built from TCR beta cDNA, the libraries had unique molecular identifiers in them. One entry per CDR3 protein results from TCRdb running MiXCR on the PCR reads. The table lists roughly 600,000 distinct CDR3 sequences, 44% of them singletons. Sequencing was done on a sample of blood. These receptors all come from a girl aged 10 to 17 with multiple sclerosis.

The rearrangement uses TRBV10-3 and TRBJ2-2, with a possible D match to TRBD2 (5 bases). Per germline, CDR1 ENHRY and CDR2 SYGVKD. V was trimmed by 4 bases and J by 7 bases, leaving 19 bases between them. The CDR3 contains 16 residues. CDR3 sequence (DNA): TGTGCCATCAGTGGGGAGTTGAGACCCACAAGCGGGGAGCTGTTTTTT. This codes for CAISGELRPTSGELFF.

V is TRBV6-5 and J is TRBJ2-4, with 8 positions matching TRBD2. The CDR3 is 15 residues long. Germline CDR1 is MNHEY and CDR2 is SVGAGI. V lost 4 bases to trimming and J lost 0 bases; unmatched junction nucleotides: 2. The CDR3 DNA follows: TGTGCCAGCAGTTCCGGGGGGGAAGCCAAAAACATTCAGTACTTC. It specifies CASSSGGEAKNIQYF.

Regarding this clonotype: One junction end disagrees with the germline gene, perhaps due to a read error. The rearrangement joins TRBV5-6 to TRBJ1-2; D remains unclear. The CDR3 is 14 residues long. The germline CDR1 and CDR2 sequences are SGHDT and YYEEEE. The CDR3 loop reads CASSPFSGNYGHTF. In nucleotides, the CDR3 is TGTGCCAGCAGCCCATTTTCGGGGAACTATGGCCACACCTTC.

V usage is TRBV5-5 and J usage is TRBJ2-1; 8 bases fit TRBD2. This CDR3 is 15 amino acids long. Per the germline V gene, CDR1 is SGHKS and CDR2 is YYEKEE (reference sequence). Trimming took 3 bases from V and 4 from J; bases not matched to a gene: 6. CDR3 sequence (DNA): TGTGCCAGCAGCTCCTCGGGGGGGGGATACAATGAGCAGTTCTTC. Amino acid sequence: CASSSSGGGYNEQFF.

This clonotype appeared once. The chain combines TRBV12-3 or TRBV12-4 with TRBJ1-5; D uncertain. V was clipped by 3 bases and J by 1 base, with 10 bases between them. CDR3 length: 15 amino acids. The CDR3 protein is CASSFRKPSNQPQHF. The CDR3 DNA reads as TGTGCCAGCAGTTTTAGGAAACCCAGCAATCAGCCCCAGCATTTT.

This clonotype has more than one count but fewer than ten. V and J are TRBV20-1 and TRBJ2-5; TRBD1 is a possible D gene (5 bases). The J call may be in error: the DNA end matches TRBJ2-7 better. The CDR3 length is 14 residues. Germline V gene sequence: CDR1 DFQATT, CDR2 SNEGSKA (reference sequence). CDR3 DNA sequence: TGCAGTGCTAGTGTGGACACCGACCCCTACGAGCAGTACTTC. Protein sequence: CSASVDTDPYEQYF.

This clonotype was seen only a few times. The rearrangement links TRBV10-2 to TRBJ2-7, with 9 bases lining up with TRBD2. There are 19 residues in the CDR3. Trimming at V came to 3 bases and at J to 0 bases, leaving 15 bases not matched to a gene. Germline-derived CDR1 and CDR2 are WSHSY and SAAADI. The CDR3 loop reads CASSDFGGVAGAFSYEQYF. CDR3 nucleotide sequence: TGCGCCAGCAGTGACTTTGGGGGAGTAGCGGGAGCCTTCTCCTACGAGCAGTACTTC.

This clonotype was counted between two and nine times. V and J are TRBV20-1 and TRBJ2-4, with D perhaps TRBD1 (7 bases). CDR1 is DFQATT and CDR2 is SNEGSKA in the germline V gene (reference sequence). Trimming stripped 0 bases from V and 0 bases from J, with 18 bases between. This CDR3 is built from 18 residues. The CDR3 region has the DNA TGCAGTGCTAGAGATCAAAGGGGGCGGGGCCCAGCCAAAAACATTCAGTACTTC. Translated, it gives CSARDQRGRGPAKNIQYF.

The chain carries TRBV6-4 and TRBJ2-4; 13 bases agree with TRBD2. The DNA end lines up better with TRBJ2-5; the J call may be wrong. Germline CDR1 is MRHNA and CDR2 is SNTAGT. CDR3 size: 19 residues. Here the CDR3 reads CASREQTSGGASHQETQYF. CDR3 DNA sequence: TGTGCCAGCAGGGAGCAAACTAGCGGGGGGGCCTCGCACCAAGAGACCCAGTACTTC.

This clonotype has just a few counts. The chain uses TRBV12-3 or TRBV12-4 and TRBJ2-5; D is possibly TRBD2 (5 bases). V lost 4 bases to trimming and J lost 4 bases, with 10 bases between them. The CDR3 has 13 residues. CDR3 DNA: TGTGCCAGCAGTTCCTCGGCGGGAGAGACCCAGTACTTC. This sequence encodes CASSSSAGETQYF.

The chain is built from TRBV29-1 and TRBJ1-2, with 7 bases identical to TRBD1. The J segment lost 4 bases and the V segment lost 7 bases, leaving 6 bases of the junction unmatched. Germline assignment: CDR1 SQVTM and CDR2 ANQGSEA. This CDR3 has 12 amino acids. This CDR3 reads CSDRDRRYGYTF. The CDR3 bases are TGCAGCGACCGGGACAGACGCTATGGCTACACCTTC.

The V gene is TRBV10-2, the J gene TRBJ2-7, with unresolved D. Germline CDR1 is WSHSY and CDR2 is SAAADI. CDR3 length: 12 residues. V was trimmed by 3 bases and J by 4 bases, leaving 7 bases between them. In nucleotides, the CDR3 is TGCGCCAGCAGTGAAATACGGTACGAGCAGTACTTC. This encodes CASSEIRYEQYF.

This sequence joins TRBV12-3 or TRBV12-4 and TRBJ2-7; tentatively, D is TRBD1 (7 bases). Trimming left V 7 bases short and J 3 bases short, with 16 bases between. This CDR3 has 14 residues. This CDR3 is CASTVAGGYYEQYF. The CDR3 nucleotides are TGTGCCAGCACCGTGGCAGGGGGGTACTACGAGCAGTACTTC.

V usage is TRBV5-1 and J usage is TRBJ2-5; no reliable D call. V was clipped by 0 bases and J by 0 bases, with 6 bases between them. The CDR3 length is 14 residues. Germline V gene lookup returns CDR1 SGHRS and CDR2 YFSETQ. CDR3 in amino acids: CASSLENYQETQYF. Written as DNA, the CDR3 is TGCGCCAGCAGCTTGGAGAATTACCAAGAGACCCAGTACTTC.

This clonotype has just one count. The J gene is TRBJ1-1, the V gene TRBV29-1, with TRBD1 matching 8 bases. V lost 3 bases to trimming and J lost 4 bases; unmatched junction nucleotides: 13. Germline values: CDR1 SQVTM, CDR2 ANQGSEA. The CDR3 runs to 16 residues. The CDR3: CSVDALRQGISTEAFF. DNA of the CDR3: TGCAGCGTTGATGCATTGAGACAGGGGATCAGCACTGAAGCTTTCTTT.

This clonotype turned up a few times. The chain combines TRBV5-1 with TRBJ1-2; possibly TRBD1 for D (6 bases). Per germline, CDR1 SGHRS and CDR2 YFSETQ. Trimming removed 1 base from V and 2 bases from J, with 12 bases in between. The CDR3 loop spans 15 amino acids. The CDR3 nucleotides read TGCGCCAGCAGCTTGTTACAGGGTTCGAACTATGGCTACACCTTC. Residues: CASSLLQGSNYGYTF.

This chain uses TRBV11-3 with TRBJ2-1; 7 bases are shared with TRBD2. From germline, CDR1 is SGHNT and CDR2 YENEEA. J lost 8 bases, V lost 4 bases, and 5 bases had no gene match. CDR3 length equals 13 residues. CDR3 loop: CASSSGGSYEQFF. The DNA of the CDR3 is TGTGCCAGCAGCTCTGGCGGGAGCTATGAGCAGTTCTTC.

This chain connects TRBV10-3 to TRBJ2-3; D is possibly TRBD2 (5 bases). Trimming left V 3 bases short and J 6 bases short, with 16 bases between. The CDR3 length is 15 residues. Germline CDR1 ENHRY, CDR2 SYGVKD. CDR3: CAISDGREYGDTQYF. The CDR3 region has the DNA TGTGCCATCAGTGATGGTAGGGAGTACGGGGATACGCAGTATTTT.

This chain uses TRBV4-2 with TRBJ1-4; the match to TRBD1 covers 8 bases. The CDR3 length is 14 residues. Germline V CDR1 and CDR2: LGHNA, YNFKEQ. J was trimmed by 5 bases and V by 5 bases; bases with no gene match: 4. CDR3 loop: CASSSGGANEKLFF. CDR3 sequence (DNA): TGTGCCAGCAGCTCAGGGGGCGCGAATGAAAAACTGTTTTTT.

This chain links TRBV2 with TRBJ1-2; 7 bases match TRBD1. Germline V gives CDR1 SNHLY, CDR2 FYNNEI. The CDR3 extends over 11 amino acids. The V gene end was trimmed by 7 bases and the J gene end by 6 bases; junction bases not matched to a gene: 2. The CDR3 bases are TGTGCCAGCACCAGGGGGGATGGCTACACCTTC. It is translated as CASTRGDGYTF. The full variable domain, completed using reference TRBV2 and TRBJ1-2, is EPEVTQTPSHQVTQMGQEVILRCVPISNHLYFYWYRQILGQKVEFLVSFYNNEISEKSEIFDDQFSVERPDGSNFTLKIRSTKLEDSAMYFCASTRGDGYTFGSGTRLTVV.

This clonotype has only a few counts. The CDR3 nucleotides are TGTGCCAGCAGCGTAGGGATTGGCACGACGACTTACGAGCAGTACTTC. It translates to CASSVGIGTTTYEQYF. V is TRBV9 and J is TRBJ2-7; D call uncertain. Germline V gene sequence: CDR1 SGDLS, CDR2 YYNGEE. This CDR3 is 16 amino acids long. Between the trimmed V and J ends, which lost 0 bases and 4 bases, there was a span of 17 bases. The variable domain in full, completed from reference TRBV9 and TRBJ2-7, reads DSGVTQTPKHLITATGQRVTLRCSPRSGDLSVYWYQQSLDQGLQFLIQYYNGEERAKGNILERFSAQQFPDLHSELNLSSLELGDSALYFCASSVGIGTTTYEQYFGPGTRLTVT.